These 20 T cell receptor beta chains came from one sample sequenced in a study of human T cells and chemical hapten exposure. TCRdb independently ran MiXCR on the RACE reads; one entry per CDR3 protein. The table includes roughly 70,000 distinct CDR3 sequences, approximately 9.8% detected once. Time point meaning: patch test 1, 2 weeks after DPC sensitization. As to treatment: therapeutic diphenylcyclopropenone sensitization with weekly scalp DPC. The input for sequencing was whole blood, taken in connection with sensitization to the hapten diphenylcyclopropenone (DPC). Receptor source: a woman between 40 and 55 years old with alopecia areata. Some clones in this sample may be carry-over from other donors' samples.

This clonotype has ten or more counts. J is TRBJ1-1 and V is TRBV3-1, with TRBD1 as a possible D gene (6 bases). With 0 bases removed from V and 9 bases from J, the gap between germline ends came to 14 bases. This CDR3 contains 14 residues. The germline V gene has CDR1 LGHDT and CDR2 YNNKEL (reference sequence). The CDR3 loop is CASSQDGWQGKAFF. The CDR3 DNA is TGTGCCAGCAGCCAAGATGGCTGGCAGGGGAAAGCTTTCTTT.

The chain is built from TRBV19 and TRBJ1-4; tentative D call: TRBD1 (6 bases). The CDR3 contains 15 residues. From germline, CDR1 is LNHDA and CDR2 SQIVND (reference sequence). V gave up 5 bases and J gave up 4 bases, with 14 bases separating them. The CDR3 bases are TGTGCCAGTAGTGGCCTGAGGGGGGATAATGAAAAACTGTTTTTT. It codes for CASSGLRGDNEKLFF.

This clonotype was counted ten times or more. The V call is TRBV11-2, the J call TRBJ2-1; tentatively, D is TRBD1 (7 bases). Deletions cut 5 bases from V and 2 bases from J, with 25 bases between. CDR3 length equals 19 residues. Germline V gene data show CDR1 as SGHAT and CDR2 as FQNNGV. The CDR3 protein is CASSPPMGRQGGTYNEQFF. CDR3 coding DNA: TGTGCCAGCAGCCCGCCCATGGGACGGCAGGGGGGCACCTACAATGAGCAGTTCTTC. The full variable domain, its missing parts supplied by reference TRBV11-2 and TRBJ2-1, is EAGVAQSPRYKIIEKRQSVAFWCNPISGHATLYWYQQILGQGPKLLIQFQNNGVVDDSQLPKDRFSAERLKGVDSTLKIQPAKLEDSAVYLCASSPPMGRQGGTYNEQFFGPGTRLTVL.

This clonotype has at least ten counts. The V and J genes are TRBV24-1 and TRBJ1-2; 7 nucleotides agree with TRBD1. Germline CDR1 is KGHDR and CDR2 is SFDVKD. The CDR3 totals 15 residues. Trimming at V came to 4 bases and at J to 6 bases, leaving 10 bases not matched to a gene. CDR3 nucleotide sequence: TGTGCCACCAGTGACTCGACAGGGAATCGGCATGGCTACACCTTC. Amino acid sequence: CATSDSTGNRHGYTF.

V and J are TRBV7-2 and TRBJ2-6; D is uncertain. The CDR3 has 14 amino acids. V lost 3 bases to trimming and J lost 0 bases, with 3 bases between them. Per germline, CDR1 SGHTA and CDR2 FQGNSA. The CDR3 DNA sequence: TGTGCCAGCAGCTTGGTCTCTGGGGCCAACGTCCTGACTTTC. Protein sequence: CASSLVSGANVLTF. The whole variable domain, filled in from reference TRBV7-2 and TRBJ2-6, reads GAGVSQSPSNKVTEKGKDVELRCDPISGHTALYWYRQSLGQGLEFLIYFQGNSAPDKSGLPSDRFSAERTGGSVSTLTIQRTQQEDSAVYLCASSLVSGANVLTFGAGSRLTVL.

This clonotype was counted many times. The chain combines TRBV18 with TRBJ2-2; TRBD1 aligns across 8 bases. Germline V gene data show CDR1 as KGHSH and CDR2 as LQKENI. CDR3 length: 15 residues. The V and J ends lost 4 bases and 5 bases, in that order; junction bases with no gene match: 6. The CDR3 DNA is TGTGCCAGCTCACTCGGGACAGGCACGACCGGGGAGCTGTTTTTT. It is translated as CASSLGTGTTGELFF.

This clonotype came up a few times. This chain connects TRBV5-6 to TRBJ2-3; no reliable D call. V was pared by 3 bases and J by 4 bases, with 9 bases between. From germline, CDR1 is SGHDT and CDR2 YYEEEE. This CDR3 is 13 amino acids long. The CDR3 reads CASSSGASDTQYF. CDR3 nucleotides: TGTGCCAGCAGCTCCGGCGCGTCAGATACGCAGTATTTT.

This clonotype was detected ten times or more. This sequence joins TRBV28 and TRBJ2-3, with 8 nucleotides matching TRBD2. Looked up from germline, CDR1 is MDHEN and CDR2 is SYDVKM. V was pared by 8 bases and J by 2 bases, with 9 bases of the junction left unmatched. This CDR3 is 15 amino acids long. The CDR3 is CASPPSGGHTDTQYF. In DNA form, the CDR3 reads TGTGCCAGCCCCCCCAGCGGGGGTCACACAGATACGCAGTATTTT.

Many counts were recorded for this clonotype. The chain employs TRBV28 and TRBJ2-3; perhaps TRBD1 as D (6 bases). Germline V gene data show CDR1 as MDHEN and CDR2 as SYDVKM. CDR3 length: 17 residues. V shed 2 bases and J shed 0 bases, with 15 bases lying between them. The CDR3 DNA is TGTGCCAGCAGTTTACCCCTGACAGGCACTAGCACAGATACGCAGTATTTT. This codes for CASSLPLTGTSTDTQYF.

This clonotype was seen a single time. The rearrangement joins TRBV28 to TRBJ2-7; D not certain. CDR3 length equals 12 residues. Germline CDR1 is MDHEN and CDR2 is SYDVKM. V lost 5 bases and J 4 bases, leaving 9 bases between the germline ends. The chain's CDR3 is CASSTNSYEQYF. For the CDR3, the DNA is TGTGCCAGCAGTACCAATTCGTACGAGCAGTACTTC.

The V gene is TRBV7-2, the J gene TRBJ2-1, with 8 bases fitting TRBD2. This CDR3 is built from 17 residues. After removal of 5 bases from V and 4 bases from J, the junction contained 13 bases not matched to a gene. Germline values: CDR1 SGHTA, CDR2 FQGNSA. For the CDR3, the DNA is TGTGCCAGCAGCAAAGAGGGGCGGGGGGCCCAATACAATGAGCAGTTCTTC. Protein: CASSKEGRGAQYNEQFF.

This clonotype has at least ten counts. The junction departs from germline at one end; a sequencing error may be responsible. This rearrangement joins TRBV7-9 to TRBJ2-7; 11 bases fit TRBD2. Germline values: CDR1 SEHNR, CDR2 FQNEAQ (reference sequence). The CDR3 runs to 17 residues. Here the CDR3 DNA reads TGTGCCAGCAACTTAAAACGGGGGACTAGCGGTCCCTACGAGCAGTACTTC. Protein product: CASNLKRGTSGPYEQYF.

This clonotype was observed at least ten times. The chain has TRBV4-1 and TRBJ2-7; tentatively, D is TRBD2 (5 bases). The germline CDR1 and CDR2 sequences are MGHRA and YSYEKL. This CDR3 has 15 amino acids. Trimming left V 3 bases short and J 4 bases short, with 16 bases between. As DNA, the CDR3 is TGCGCCAGCAGCCAGTCCGGACCCCCGGGATACGAGCAGTACTTC. Translation: CASSQSGPPGYEQYF.

This clonotype occurred a few times. The chain joins TRBV5-4 to TRBJ2-2; D is uncertain. This CDR3 spans 14 amino acids. Per the germline V gene, CDR1 is SGHNT and CDR2 is YYREEE (reference sequence). Trimming stripped 4 bases from V and 0 bases from J, with 7 bases between. As DNA, the CDR3 is TGTGCCAGCAGCCCGGGCCCGAACACCGGGGAGCTGTTTTTT. It yields the protein CASSPGPNTGELFF.

Turning to this clonotype: It may be a read error: a sequence one base away is much more abundant. V is TRBV5-6 and J is TRBJ1-6; D unclear. Trimming took 0 bases from V and 9 from J, leaving 13 bases between them. Germline V lookup: CDR1 SGHDT, CDR2 YYEEEE. The length of the CDR3 is 15 residues. In DNA, the CDR3 is TGTGCCAGCAGCTTGGCCAACCGGATGATTTCACCCCTCCACTTT. It encodes CASSLANRMISPLHF.

Ten or more counts support this clonotype. The chain uses TRBV24-1 and TRBJ2-2, with D possibly TRBD1 on 5 matching bases. The V gene lost 9 bases and the J gene lost 2 bases, with 15 bases spanning the gap. This CDR3 spans 15 amino acids. Germline values: CDR1 KGHDR, CDR2 SFDVKD. The CDR3 region has the DNA TGTGCCACCTCCGGACAAGGAATTAACACCGGGGAGCTGTTTTTT. As protein: CATSGQGINTGELFF.

This clonotype has a count of ten or more. The chain links TRBV6-1 to TRBJ2-2, with 9 positions matching TRBD1. Germline V lookup: CDR1 MNHNS, CDR2 SASEGT. V gave up 6 bases and J gave up 3 bases; unmatched junction bases: 5. CDR3 length: 15 amino acids. The CDR3 protein is CASRRDRVDTGELFF. DNA for the CDR3: TGTGCCAGCAGGCGGGACAGGGTTGACACCGGGGAGCTGTTTTTT.

This clonotype was observed at least ten times. V is TRBV5-4 and J is TRBJ1-1; D remains unclear. This CDR3 comprises 16 residues. Trimming left V 5 bases short and J 1 base short, with 18 bases between. Germline V gene sequence: CDR1 SGHNT, CDR2 YYREEE (reference sequence). The CDR3 protein is CASRPNMQTQNTEAFF. Written as DNA, the CDR3 is TGTGCCAGCAGGCCAAATATGCAGACCCAGAACACTGAAGCTTTCTTT. Looking up the rest from reference TRBV5-4 and TRBJ1-1 gives the full variable domain: ETGVTQSPTHLIKTRGQQVTLRCSSQSGHNTVSWYQQALGQGPQFIFQYYREEENGRGNFPPRFSGLQFPNYSSELNVNALELDDSALYLCASRPNMQTQNTEAFFGQGTRLTVV.

This rearrangement joins TRBV2 to TRBJ2-3, with 13 bases matching TRBD2. The V gene's germline CDR1 is SNHLY and CDR2 FYNNEI. This CDR3 region has 17 residues. The V segment lost 4 bases and the J segment 1 base; nucleotides outside the gene matches: 5. CDR3 in DNA: TGTGCCAGCAGTGTGGAAGGGACTAGCGGGGGCACAGATACGCAGTATTTT. Amino acid sequence: CASSVEGTSGGTDTQYF.

This clonotype has at least ten counts. CDR3 sequence (DNA): TGTGCCAGCAGCTTAAGTGTAACAGGGCCAAAAGAGACCCAGTACTTC. Protein sequence: CASSLSVTGPKETQYF. The V call is TRBV7-8, the J call TRBJ2-5; D may be TRBD1 (6 bases). Germline CDR1 is SGHVS and CDR2 is FQNEAQ. This CDR3 has 16 amino acids. Trimming left V 2 bases short and J 3 bases short, with 16 bases between.